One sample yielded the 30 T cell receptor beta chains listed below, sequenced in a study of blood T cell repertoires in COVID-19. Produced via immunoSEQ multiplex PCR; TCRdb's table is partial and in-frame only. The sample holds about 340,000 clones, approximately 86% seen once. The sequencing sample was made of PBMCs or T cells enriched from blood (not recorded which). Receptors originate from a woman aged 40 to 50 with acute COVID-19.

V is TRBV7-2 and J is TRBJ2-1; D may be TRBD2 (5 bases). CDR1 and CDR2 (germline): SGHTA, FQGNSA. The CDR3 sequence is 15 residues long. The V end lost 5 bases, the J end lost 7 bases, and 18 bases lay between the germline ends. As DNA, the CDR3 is TGTGCCAGCAGCCCCGGGATCATTATCGGTAATGAGCAGTTCTTC. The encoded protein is CASSPGIIIGNEQFF.

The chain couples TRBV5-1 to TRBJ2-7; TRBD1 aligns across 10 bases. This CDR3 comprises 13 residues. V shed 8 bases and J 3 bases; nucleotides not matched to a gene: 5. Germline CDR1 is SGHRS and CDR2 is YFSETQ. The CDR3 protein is CASSRDRGYEQYF. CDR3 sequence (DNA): TGCGCCAGTAGCCGGGACAGGGGCTACGAGCAGTACTTC.

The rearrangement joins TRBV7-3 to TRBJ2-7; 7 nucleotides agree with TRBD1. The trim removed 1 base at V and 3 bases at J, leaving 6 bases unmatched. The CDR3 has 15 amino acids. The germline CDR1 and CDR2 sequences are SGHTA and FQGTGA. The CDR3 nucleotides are TGTGCCAGCAGCTTAAGGTCAGGGGGTGACTACGAGCAGTACTTC. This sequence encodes CASSLRSGGDYEQYF.

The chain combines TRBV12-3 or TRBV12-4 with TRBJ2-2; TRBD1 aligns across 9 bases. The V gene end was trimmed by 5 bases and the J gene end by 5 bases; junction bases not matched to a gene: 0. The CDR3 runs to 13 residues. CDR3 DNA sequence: TGTGCCAGCAGTGGACAGGGGACCGGGGAGCTGTTTTTT. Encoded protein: CASSGQGTGELFF.

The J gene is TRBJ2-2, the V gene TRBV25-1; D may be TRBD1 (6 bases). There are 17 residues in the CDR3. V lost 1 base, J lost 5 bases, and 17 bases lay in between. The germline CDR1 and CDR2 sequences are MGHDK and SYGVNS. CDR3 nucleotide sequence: TGTGCCAGCAGTGAATCATTAGGGGGTGTAAGGACCGGGGAGCTGTTTTTT. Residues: CASSESLGGVRTGELFF. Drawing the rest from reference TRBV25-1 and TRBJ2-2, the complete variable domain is EADIYQTPRYLVIGTGKKITLECSQTMGHDKMYWYQQDPGMELHLIHYSYGVNSTEKGDLSSESTVSRIRTEHFPLTLESARPSHTSQYLCASSESLGGVRTGELFFGEGSRLTVL.

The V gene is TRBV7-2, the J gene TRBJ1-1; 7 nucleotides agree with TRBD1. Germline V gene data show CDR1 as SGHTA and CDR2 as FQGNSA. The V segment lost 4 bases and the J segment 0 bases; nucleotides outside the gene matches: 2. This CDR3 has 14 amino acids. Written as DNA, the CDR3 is TGTGCCAGCAGCTCGACAGGGTTGAACACTGAAGCTTTCTTT. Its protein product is CASSSTGLNTEAFF.

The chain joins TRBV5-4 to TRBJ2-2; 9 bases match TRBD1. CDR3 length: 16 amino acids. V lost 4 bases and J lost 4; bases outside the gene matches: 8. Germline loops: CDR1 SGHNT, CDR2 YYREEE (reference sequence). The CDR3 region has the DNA TGTGCCAGCAGCGAAACAGGGGGCCGGAGCACCGGGGAGCTGTTTTTT. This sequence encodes CASSETGGRSTGELFF.

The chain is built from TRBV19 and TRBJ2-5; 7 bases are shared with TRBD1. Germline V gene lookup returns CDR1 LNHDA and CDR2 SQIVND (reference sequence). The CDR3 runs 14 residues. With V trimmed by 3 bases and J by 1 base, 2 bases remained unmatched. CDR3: CASSMDRRQETQYF. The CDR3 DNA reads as TGTGCCAGTAGTATGGACAGGCGCCAAGAGACCCAGTACTTC.

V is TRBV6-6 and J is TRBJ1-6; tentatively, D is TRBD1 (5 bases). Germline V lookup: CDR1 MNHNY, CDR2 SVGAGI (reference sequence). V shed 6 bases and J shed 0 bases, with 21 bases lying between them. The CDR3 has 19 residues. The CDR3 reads CASSRKPRQTSSYNSPLHF. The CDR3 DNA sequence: TGTGCCAGCAGCCGAAAGCCAAGACAGACGAGCTCCTATAATTCACCCCTCCACTTT.

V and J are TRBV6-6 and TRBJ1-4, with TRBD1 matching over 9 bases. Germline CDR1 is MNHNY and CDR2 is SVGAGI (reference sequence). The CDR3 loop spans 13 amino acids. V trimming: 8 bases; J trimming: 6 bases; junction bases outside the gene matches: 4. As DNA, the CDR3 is TGTGCCAGCGGCCGGGACAGGGATGAAAAACTGTTTTTT. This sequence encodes CASGRDRDEKLFF.

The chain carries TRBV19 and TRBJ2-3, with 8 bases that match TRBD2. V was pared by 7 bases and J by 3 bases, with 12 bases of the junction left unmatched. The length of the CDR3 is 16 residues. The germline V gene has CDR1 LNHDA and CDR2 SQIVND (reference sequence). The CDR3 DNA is TGTGCCAGTACTCCTGGGGTAGCGGGGCGAACAGATACGCAGTATTTT. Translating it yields CASTPGVAGRTDTQYF.

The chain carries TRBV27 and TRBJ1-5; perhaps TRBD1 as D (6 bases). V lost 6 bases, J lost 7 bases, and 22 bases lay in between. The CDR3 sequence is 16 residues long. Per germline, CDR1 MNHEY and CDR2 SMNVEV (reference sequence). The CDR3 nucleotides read TGTGCCAGCAGGCCCCTCGGGACAACACGGAACCAGCCCCAGCATTTT. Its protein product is CASRPLGTTRNQPQHF.

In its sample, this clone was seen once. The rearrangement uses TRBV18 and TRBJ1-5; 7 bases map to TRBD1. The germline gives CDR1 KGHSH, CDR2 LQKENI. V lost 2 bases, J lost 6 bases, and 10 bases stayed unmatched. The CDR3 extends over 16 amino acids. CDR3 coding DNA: TGTGCCAGCTCACCAAATAACTTAGGGGGCGGTCAGCCCCAGCATTTT. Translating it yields CASSPNNLGGGQPQHF.

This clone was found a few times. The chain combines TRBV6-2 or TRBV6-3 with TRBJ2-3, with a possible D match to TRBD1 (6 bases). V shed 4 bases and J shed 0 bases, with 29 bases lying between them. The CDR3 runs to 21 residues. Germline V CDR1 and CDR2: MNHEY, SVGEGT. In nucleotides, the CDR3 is TGTGCCAGCAGTTTAACCTGGAAGGGACATCTTAAGCGTCCTAGCACAGATACGCAGTATTTT. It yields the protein CASSLTWKGHLKRPSTDTQYF.

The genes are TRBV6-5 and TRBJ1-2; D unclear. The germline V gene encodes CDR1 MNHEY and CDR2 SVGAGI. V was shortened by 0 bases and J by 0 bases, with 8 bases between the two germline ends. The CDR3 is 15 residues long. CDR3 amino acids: CASSYSSISNYGYTF. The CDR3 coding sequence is TGTGCCAGCAGTTACTCTAGCATTTCTAACTATGGCTACACCTTC.

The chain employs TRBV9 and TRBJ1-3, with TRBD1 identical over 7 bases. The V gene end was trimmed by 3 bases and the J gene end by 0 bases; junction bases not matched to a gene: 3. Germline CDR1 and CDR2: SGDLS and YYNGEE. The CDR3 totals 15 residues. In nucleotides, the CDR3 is TGTGCCAGCAGCGACAGGGGAAGCTCTGGAAACACCATATATTTT. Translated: CASSDRGSSGNTIYF.

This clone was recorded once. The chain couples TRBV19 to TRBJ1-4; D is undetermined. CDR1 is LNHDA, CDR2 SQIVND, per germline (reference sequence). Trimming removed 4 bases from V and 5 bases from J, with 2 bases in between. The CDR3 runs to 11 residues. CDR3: CASSTNEKLFF. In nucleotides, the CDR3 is TGTGCCAGTAGTACAAATGAAAAACTGTTTTTT. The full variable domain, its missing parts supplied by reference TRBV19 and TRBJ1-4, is DGGITQSPKYLFRKEGQNVTLSCEQNLNHDAMYWYRQDPGQGLRLIYYSQIVNDFQKGDIAEGYSVSREKKESFPLTVTSAQKNPTAFYLCASSTNEKLFFGSGTQLSVL.

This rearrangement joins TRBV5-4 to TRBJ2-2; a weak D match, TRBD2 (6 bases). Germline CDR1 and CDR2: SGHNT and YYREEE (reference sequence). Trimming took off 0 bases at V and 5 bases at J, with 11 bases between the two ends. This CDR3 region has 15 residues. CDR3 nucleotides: TGTGCCAGCAGCTTGGCGGGAGTATCGACCGGGGAGCTGTTTTTT. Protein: CASSLAGVSTGELFF.

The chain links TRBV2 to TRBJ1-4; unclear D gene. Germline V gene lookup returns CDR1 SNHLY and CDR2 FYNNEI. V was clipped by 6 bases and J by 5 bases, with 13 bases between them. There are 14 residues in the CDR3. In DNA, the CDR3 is TGTGCCAGCAGCGAGACAAGGGAGAATGAAAAACTGTTTTTT. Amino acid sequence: CASSETRENEKLFF.

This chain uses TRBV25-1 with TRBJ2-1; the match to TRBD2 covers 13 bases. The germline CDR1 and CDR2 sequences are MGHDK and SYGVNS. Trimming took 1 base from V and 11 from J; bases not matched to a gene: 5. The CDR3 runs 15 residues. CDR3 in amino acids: CASSEFTSGRVQQFF. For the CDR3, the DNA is TGTGCCAGCAGTGAATTTACTAGCGGGAGGGTTCAGCAGTTCTTC.

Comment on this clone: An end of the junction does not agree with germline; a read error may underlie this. The CDR3 spells CASTSLRRNPEAFF. The CDR3 DNA reads as TGTGCCAGCACCAGTTTAAGGAGGAACCCTGAAGCTTTCTTT. The J gene is TRBJ1-1, the V gene TRBV6-5; D gene uncertain. This CDR3 comprises 14 residues. Germline CDR1 MNHEY, CDR2 SVGAGI.

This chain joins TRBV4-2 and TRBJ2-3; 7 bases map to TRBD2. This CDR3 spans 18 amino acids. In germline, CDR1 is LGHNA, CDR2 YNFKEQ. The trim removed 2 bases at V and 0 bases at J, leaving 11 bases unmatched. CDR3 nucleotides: TGTGCCAGCAGCCAACTCCCCCTAACGGGGGGAAGCACAGATACGCAGTATTTT. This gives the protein CASSQLPLTGGSTDTQYF.

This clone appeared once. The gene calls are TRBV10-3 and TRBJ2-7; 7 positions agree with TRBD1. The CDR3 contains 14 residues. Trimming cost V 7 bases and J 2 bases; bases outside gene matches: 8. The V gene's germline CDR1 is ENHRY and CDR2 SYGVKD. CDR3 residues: CAITAEGAPYEQYF. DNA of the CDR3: TGTGCCATCACTGCCGAGGGGGCACCCTACGAGCAGTACTTC.

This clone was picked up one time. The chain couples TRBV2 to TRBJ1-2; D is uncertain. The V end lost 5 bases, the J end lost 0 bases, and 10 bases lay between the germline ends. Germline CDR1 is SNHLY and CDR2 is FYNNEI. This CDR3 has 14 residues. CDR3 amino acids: CASSYSESNYGYTF. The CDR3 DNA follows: TGTGCCAGCAGTTATAGCGAATCTAACTATGGCTACACCTTC.

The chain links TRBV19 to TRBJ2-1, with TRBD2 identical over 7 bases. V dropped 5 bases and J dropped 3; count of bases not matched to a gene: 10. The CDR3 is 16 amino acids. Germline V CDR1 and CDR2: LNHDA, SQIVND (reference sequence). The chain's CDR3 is CASSRNPSGNYNEQFF. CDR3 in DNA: TGTGCCAGTAGTCGAAATCCGAGCGGGAACTACAATGAGCAGTTCTTC. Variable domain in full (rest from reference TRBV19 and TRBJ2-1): DGGITQSPKYLFRKEGQNVTLSCEQNLNHDAMYWYRQDPGQGLRLIYYSQIVNDFQKGDIAEGYSVSREKKESFPLTVTSAQKNPTAFYLCASSRNPSGNYNEQFFGPGTRLTVL.

The CDR3 region is CASSQGGSRDTQYF. In DNA form, the CDR3 reads TGTGCCAGCAGCCAAGGAGGGAGTAGAGATACGCAGTATTTT. The V gene is TRBV4-2, the J gene TRBJ2-3, with D possibly matching TRBD2 (5 bases). Germline V gene lookup returns CDR1 LGHNA and CDR2 YNFKEQ. CDR3 size: 14 residues. V lost 1 base and J 5 bases, leaving 10 bases between the germline ends.

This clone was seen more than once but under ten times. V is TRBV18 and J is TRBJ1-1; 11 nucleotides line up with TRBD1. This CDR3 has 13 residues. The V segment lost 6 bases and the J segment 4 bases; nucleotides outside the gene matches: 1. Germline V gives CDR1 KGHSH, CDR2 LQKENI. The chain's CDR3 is CASSGTGGTEAFF. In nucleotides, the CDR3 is TGTGCCAGCTCCGGGACAGGGGGCACTGAAGCTTTCTTT.

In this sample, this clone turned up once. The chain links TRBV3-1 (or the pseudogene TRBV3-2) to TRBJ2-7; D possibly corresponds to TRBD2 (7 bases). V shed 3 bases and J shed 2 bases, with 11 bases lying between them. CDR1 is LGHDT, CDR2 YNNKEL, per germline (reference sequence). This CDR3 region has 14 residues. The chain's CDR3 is CASSQRGGPYEQYF. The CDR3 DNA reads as TGTGCCAGCAGCCAGAGGGGGGGGCCCTACGAGCAGTACTTC.

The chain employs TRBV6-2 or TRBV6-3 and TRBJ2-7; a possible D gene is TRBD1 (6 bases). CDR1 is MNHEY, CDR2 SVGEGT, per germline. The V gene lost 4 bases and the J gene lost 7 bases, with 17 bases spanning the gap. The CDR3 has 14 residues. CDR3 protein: CASSSRQAVEEQYF. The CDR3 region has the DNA TGTGCCAGCAGTTCCCGACAGGCGGTGGAAGAGCAGTACTTC.

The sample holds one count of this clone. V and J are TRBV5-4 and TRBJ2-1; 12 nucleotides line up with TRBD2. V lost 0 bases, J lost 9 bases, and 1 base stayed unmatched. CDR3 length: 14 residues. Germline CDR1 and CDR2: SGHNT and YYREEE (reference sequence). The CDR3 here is CASSLGLAGAEQFF. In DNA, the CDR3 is TGTGCCAGCAGCTTGGGACTAGCGGGAGCTGAGCAGTTCTTC.